The source of this T cell receptor beta chain is a study of blood T cell repertoires in COVID-19. Concerning this clone: The sample contains more than one DNA sequence encoding this CDR3.

The protocol was immunoSEQ multiplex PCR, while the TCRdb copy is restricted to in-frame clones and leaves out a portion. The data hold approximately 65,000 clones, with 85% to 95% observed a single time. The CDR3 runs to 14 residues. V trimming: 2 bases; J trimming: 4 bases; junction bases outside the gene matches: 5. In germline, CDR1 is SGDLS, CDR2 YYNGEE. Sequenced material: peripheral blood. This receptor was obtained from a man aged 70-80 years with active COVID-19. This chain connects TRBV9 to TRBJ1-2; 7 bases map to TRBD1. CDR3 nucleotides: TGTGCCAGCAGCGTTGAGGGGGCTGGCTATGGCTACACCTTC. Protein sequence: CASSVEGAGYGYTF.